These 8 T cell receptor beta chains were all obtained from the same sample, sequenced in a study of cytomegalovirus exposure and HLA in healthy donors. The study ran its PCR with 60 Vbeta and 13 Jbeta primers. The repertoire was sequenced with immunoSEQ multiplex PCR; TCRdb's copy has only in-frame clones and lacks some. The clone table shows about 44,000 clones, with the ten largest holding about 8%. The sequencing sample was made of PBMCs. The receptors were gathered from a male donor in good health and CMV-seronegative.

The V gene is TRBV7-2, the J gene TRBJ2-1, with 9 nucleotides matching TRBD2. V gave up 3 bases and J gave up 10 bases; unmatched junction bases: 1. Germline CDR1 and CDR2: SGHTA and FQGNSA. There are 12 residues in the CDR3. The CDR3 coding sequence is TGTGCCAGCAGCTTTCTAGCGGGAGAGCAGTTCTTC. Protein sequence: CASSFLAGEQFF. The full variable domain, completed using reference TRBV7-2 and TRBJ2-1, is GAGVSQSPSNKVTEKGKDVELRCDPISGHTALYWYRQSLGQGLEFLIYFQGNSAPDKSGLPSDRFSAERTGGSVSTLTIQRTQQEDSAVYLCASSFLAGEQFFGPGTRLTVL.

The chain couples TRBV6-5 to TRBJ2-7; D call uncertain. Between the trimmed V and J ends, which lost 5 bases and 3 bases, there was a span of 17 bases. In germline, CDR1 is MNHEY, CDR2 SVGAGI. This CDR3 region has 15 residues. CDR3 DNA: TGTGCCAGCAGTCAGACTGACGAAGGTGACTACGAGCAGTACTTC. This codes for CASSQTDEGDYEQYF.

The rearrangement links TRBV19 to TRBJ2-1; possible D gene TRBD1, 6 bases. The CDR3 is 12 residues long. The germline V gene encodes CDR1 LNHDA and CDR2 SQIVND (reference sequence). Between the trimmed V and J ends, which lost 10 bases and 7 bases, there was a span of 14 bases. The CDR3 region has the DNA TGTGCCACAGGGGAAAATGAGAATGAGCAGTTCTTC. It translates to CATGENENEQFF.

The V and J genes are TRBV10-3 and TRBJ2-1, with D perhaps matching TRBD2 (6 bases). Per germline, CDR1 ENHRY and CDR2 SYGVKD. V lost 4 bases, J lost 10 bases, and 17 bases lay in between. The CDR3 runs to 14 residues. CDR3: CAISAQTSQDEQFF. The DNA of the CDR3 is TGTGCCATCAGTGCCCAGACTAGTCAGGACGAGCAGTTCTTC.

The chain uses TRBV7-9 and TRBJ2-5; 7 nucleotides agree with TRBD1. The CDR3 totals 16 residues. Germline trimming cut 5 bases from V and 4 bases from J; bases unmatched to any gene: 13. CDR1 is SEHNR, CDR2 FQNEAQ, per germline (reference sequence). CDR3 region: CASSPNGQVRGETQYF. CDR3 coding DNA: TGTGCCAGCAGCCCGAATGGACAGGTCAGAGGAGAGACCCAGTACTTC.

V gene TRBV27 combines with J gene TRBJ2-7; 13 nucleotides line up with TRBD2. CDR1 is MNHEY, CDR2 SMNVEV, per germline (reference sequence). V lost 6 bases to trimming and J lost 5 bases; unmatched junction nucleotides: 13. This CDR3 is 17 amino acids long. The CDR3 here is CASSLSQGLAGFHEQYF. CDR3 sequence (DNA): TGTGCCAGCAGCCTATCCCAGGGACTAGCGGGATTCCACGAGCAGTACTTC.

V is TRBV9 and J is TRBJ1-3; TRBD1 matches at 7 bases. CDR3 size: 16 residues. CDR1 SGDLS and CDR2 YYNGEE come from the germline V gene. V was pared by 0 bases and J by 0 bases, with 3 bases of the junction left unmatched. The CDR3, as DNA: TGTGCCAGCAGCGTAGGGACAGGCCTCTCTGGAAACACCATATATTTT. As protein: CASSVGTGLSGNTIYF.

J is TRBJ1-3 and V is TRBV11-3; the match to TRBD1 covers 9 bases. Germline CDR1 reads SGHNT; CDR2 reads YENEEA. The V segment lost 5 bases and the J segment 5 bases; nucleotides outside the gene matches: 4. CDR3 length: 14 residues. The CDR3 spells CASSDDRGRNTIYF. Here the CDR3 DNA reads TGTGCCAGCAGCGACGACAGGGGGAGAAACACCATATATTTT. The whole variable domain, filled in from reference TRBV11-3 and TRBJ1-3, reads EAGVVQSPRYKIIEKKQPVAFWCNPISGHNTLYWYLQNLGQGPELLIRYENEEAVDDSQLPKDRFSAERLKGVDSTLKIQPAELGDSAVYLCASSDDRGRNTIYFGEGSWLTVV.